The next 18 T cell receptor beta chains were all read from a single sample in a study of Graves' ophthalmopathy and Graves' hyperthyroidism. TCR beta CDR3 amplification used RNA transcripts. After a first-round RT-PCR with HTBI primers, a second-round multiplex PCR was run. One entry per CDR3 protein results from TCRdb running MiXCR on the multiplex PCR reads. The table has 45,000 to 60,000 distinct CDR3 sequences, approximately 47% seen once. Input material: peripheral blood. The receptors were sampled from an adult woman with Graves' ophthalmopathy.

This clonotype has ten or more counts. This chain connects TRBV4-3 to TRBJ2-7, with D perhaps TRBD1 (6 bases). CDR1 LGHNA and CDR2 YSLEER come from the germline V gene. V lost 2 bases, J lost 0 bases, and 8 bases lay in between. The CDR3 runs to 14 residues. The chain's CDR3 is CASSQSRGSYEQYF. The CDR3 region has the DNA TGCGCCAGCAGCCAAAGCAGGGGCTCCTACGAGCAGTACTTC.

The chain is built from TRBV7-8 and TRBJ2-3; unclear D gene. V was cut by 0 bases and J by 1 base, with 8 bases left in between. CDR1 and CDR2 from the germline V gene are SGHVS and FQNEAQ. The length of the CDR3 is 15 residues. The CDR3 nucleotides are TGTGCCAGCAGCTTAGCCTCCGCTCGCACAGATACGCAGTATTTT. Translated, it gives CASSLASARTDTQYF.

Of note for this clonotype: At one end, the junction sequence differs from germline, possibly due to a read error. This sequence joins TRBV5-1 and TRBJ1-2; TRBD1 matches at 9 bases. The CDR3 length is 14 residues. CDR1 is SGHRS, CDR2 YFSETQ, per germline. CDR3 sequence: CASSSQGAGYGYTF. CDR3 DNA: TGTGCCAGCAGCTCACAGGGGGCTGGCTATGGCTACACCTTC.

The chain carries TRBV20-1 and TRBJ2-5; tentatively, D is TRBD1 (6 bases). V was clipped by 3 bases and J by 4 bases, with 15 bases between them. This CDR3 comprises 14 residues. CDR1 is DFQATT and CDR2 is SNEGSKA in the germline V gene (reference sequence). CDR3 in DNA: TGCAGTGCTAGCGACGTCGAGGGGGTAGAGACCCAGTACTTC. Amino acid sequence: CSASDVEGVETQYF.

V gene TRBV20-1 combines with J gene TRBJ1-5, with 9 nucleotides matching TRBD1. In germline, CDR1 is DFQATT, CDR2 SNEGSKA (reference sequence). This CDR3 spans 15 amino acids. After removal of 1 base from V and 7 bases from J, the junction contained 8 bases not matched to a gene. The CDR3 sequence: CSARVLGQGEQPQHF. The CDR3 nucleotides read TGCAGTGCTAGAGTCCTGGGACAGGGCGAGCAGCCCCAGCATTTT.

The chain couples TRBV15 to TRBJ2-5, with a weak D call TRBD2 (6 bases). The germline gives CDR1 LNHNV, CDR2 YYDKDF (reference sequence). The V and J ends lost 5 bases and 1 base respectively, with 11 bases between them. The CDR3 is made up of 14 amino acids. The CDR3 DNA is TGTGCCACCAGCTGGGGGGAAGGCCAAGAGACCCAGTACTTC. It codes for CATSWGEGQETQYF.

In this sample, this clonotype turned up many times. V is TRBV5-1 and J is TRBJ2-1, with D uncertain. This CDR3 comprises 12 residues. Germline CDR1 reads SGHRS; CDR2 reads YFSETQ. V shed 3 bases and J shed 6 bases, with 7 bases lying between them. The CDR3 here is CASSSIGNEQFF. The CDR3 nucleotides read TGCGCCAGCAGCTCGATCGGCAATGAGCAGTTCTTC.

Many counts were recorded for this clonotype. The rearrangement uses TRBV3-1 and TRBJ2-7; D might be TRBD2 (5 bases). Germline loops: CDR1 LGHDT, CDR2 YNNKEL (reference sequence). This CDR3 is built from 12 residues. V was trimmed by 4 bases and J by 6 bases, leaving 10 bases between them. The CDR3 protein is CASSPREGEQYF. The CDR3 DNA follows: TGTGCCAGCAGCCCCCGTGAGGGCGAGCAGTACTTC.

Notes on this clonotype: A read error may explain this, as a much larger clone is one base away. Likely a read error: the CDR3 ends without its conserved phenylalanine or tryptophan. V and J are TRBV28 and TRBJ2-5; 7 bases are shared with TRBD2. The CDR3 length is 17 residues. J gave up 6 bases and V 3 bases, and 16 bases lay outside the gene matches. Germline CDR1 and CDR2: MDHEN and SYDVKM. Here the CDR3 reads CASSLDRGRELEKTQYI. The CDR3 region has the DNA TGTGCCAGCAGTTTGGATAGAGGGCGGGAGTTGGAAAAGACCCAGTACATC.

This clonotype was detected many times. This sequence joins TRBV28 and TRBJ1-2; D remains ambiguous. V was trimmed by 6 bases and J by 8 bases, leaving 10 bases between them. The CDR3 length is 11 residues. Germline V gives CDR1 MDHEN, CDR2 SYDVKM. The CDR3 DNA reads as TGTGCCAGCAGCACCCCTCGAGGCTACACCTTC. Its translation: CASSTPRGYTF.

In regard to this clonotype: The junction differs from germline at one of its ends, possibly a read error. The rearrangement links TRBV14 to TRBJ2-4, with TRBD2 identical over 10 bases. This CDR3 has 20 amino acids. CDR1 and CDR2 from the germline V gene are SGHDN and FVKESK. The CDR3 bases are TGTGCCAGCAGCCAGGGAATAAGGGGACTAGCGCTTGGGGCCAAAAGCATTCAGTACTTC. Translating it yields CASSQGIRGLALGAKSIQYF.

This clonotype was observed at least ten times. The chain carries TRBV28 and TRBJ2-1; no clear D gene. V lost 7 bases and J 8 bases, leaving 12 bases between the germline ends. Germline lookup yields CDR1 MDHEN and CDR2 SYDVKM. This CDR3 contains 12 residues. CDR3 protein: CASKEGLDEQFF. The CDR3 region has the DNA TGTGCCAGCAAGGAAGGGCTCGATGAGCAGTTCTTC.

Worth noting for this clonotype: The germline gene is not matched at one end of the junction; a read error may be the cause. The genes are TRBV5-1 and TRBJ2-7; D is possibly TRBD1 or TRBD2 (5 bases each). The CDR3 contains 14 residues. Germline CDR1 is SGHRS and CDR2 is YFSETQ. The DNA for the CDR3 is TGCACCAGAGGGGCCAGGACTGGGAAATACGAGCAGTACTTC. Residues: CTRGARTGKYEQYF.

This clonotype was found a few times. The rearrangement joins TRBV20-1 to TRBJ1-2, with D maybe TRBD1 (5 bases). This CDR3 is 13 amino acids long. CDR1 and CDR2 (germline): DFQATT, SNEGSKA (reference sequence). The ends were cut back, 1 base at V and 6 bases at J, with 12 bases in the middle. CDR3 coding DNA: TGCAGTGCTAGAGCCCGCGTACAGGATGGCTACACCTTC. Translated, it gives CSARARVQDGYTF.

This rearrangement joins TRBV20-1 to TRBJ2-1; 9 bases match TRBD2. The CDR3 covers 17 residues. Germline V CDR1 and CDR2: DFQATT, SNEGSKA (reference sequence). Trimming cost V 0 bases and J 5 bases; bases outside gene matches: 11. CDR3 loop: CSARDLGRLAVNNEQFF. CDR3 sequence (DNA): TGCAGTGCTAGAGATCTGGGACGACTAGCGGTTAACAATGAGCAGTTCTTC.

The V call is TRBV6-9, the J call TRBJ2-1; 9 bases map to TRBD1. Germline V gene data show CDR1 as MNHGY and CDR2 as SVAAGI. V gave up 5 bases and J gave up 9 bases; unmatched junction bases: 2. The CDR3 spans 12 residues. CDR3 in amino acids: CASSEQGAEQFF. The CDR3 nucleotides read TGTGCCAGCAGTGAACAGGGGGCTGAGCAGTTCTTC.

This clonotype has a count of ten or more. The genes are TRBV27 and TRBJ2-1; 7 positions agree with TRBD2. V trimming: 5 bases; J trimming: 14 bases; junction bases outside the gene matches: 6. Germline lookup yields CDR1 MNHEY and CDR2 SMNVEV (reference sequence). The CDR3 runs to 11 residues. CDR3 sequence: CASSRGRGEFF. The CDR3 DNA reads TGTGCCAGCAGTCGGGGACGGGGGGAGTTCTTC.

At least ten counts were recorded for this clonotype. The CDR3 DNA follows: TGCAGTGCTTCAAGGGGAAGCCCCTGGTACTTC. Protein sequence: CSASRGSPWYF. The gene calls are TRBV20-1 and TRBJ2-4; D possibly corresponds to TRBD1 (5 bases). The CDR3 runs to 11 residues. CDR1 is DFQATT and CDR2 is SNEGSKA in the germline V gene (reference sequence). V lost 5 bases, J lost 15 bases, and 17 bases lay in between.